The clone carrying this T cell receptor (beta chain) has a handful of counts. V gave up 7 bases and J gave up 4 bases; unmatched junction bases: 24. CDR3 length equals 19 residues. Germline V gene lookup returns CDR1 SGHVS and CDR2 FNYEAQ. Cohort placement rested on clinical history that participants reported themselves. Measured with immunoSEQ multiplex PCR; TCRdb has only the in-frame clones, and not every one. The profile shows approximately 190,000 clones, roughly nine tenths of them singletons. The data derive from a study of blood T cell repertoires in COVID-19. Sequenced material: PBMCs or T cells enriched from blood (not recorded which). The receptor's source is a woman aged 40 to 50 in a cohort exposed to, infected with or recovered from COVID-19 (not recorded which). The V and J genes are TRBV7-6 and TRBJ1-2; 7 bases are shared with TRBD1. The DNA of the CDR3 is TGTGCCAGCAAGGGGGAGGCAGACAGGGTGGTAGAGGTGGTCTATGGCTACACCTTC. Translation: CASKGEADRVVEVVYGYTF.